The clone carrying this TCR beta chain was detected only a few times. Its cognate antigen is unknown. The V gene's germline CDR1 is SGHTA and CDR2 FQGTGA. Trimming shortened V by 1 base and J by 0 bases, and 7 bases separated the two germline ends. This CDR3 has 15 residues. These data are taken from a study of T-cell reconstitution after alpha-beta-depleted transplantation in children. Unique molecular identifiers were incorporated into the prepared TCRbeta library. TCRdb called the PCR reads again in MiXCR, with one record for every CDR3 protein. The sample includes about 300,000 distinct CDR3 sequences, over 7% of them seen just once. Points from the study as a whole: T-cell numbers and diversity one year post-transplant derived largely from freshly generated T cells.

The sequencing here drew on peripheral blood, taken 360 days after TCRalphabeta/CD19-depleted stem cell transplant. The rearrangement links TRBV7-3 to TRBJ2-1; D is uncertain. This TCR derives from a female patient aged 2-10 years who had a stem cell transplant for Fanconi anemia, so the T cells may come from the graft donor. As DNA, the CDR3 is TGTGCCAGCAGCTTAAGAAGAAGCTCCTACAATGAGCAGTTCTTC. Translation gives CASSLRRSSYNEQFF.